This TCR beta chain was sequenced in a study of cytomegalovirus exposure and HLA in healthy donors. Overall study: The study placed around 80% of its 350 to 450 genotyped donors in the Caucasian-associated ancestry cluster. General study results and limits: It was 150 to 200 TCR beta chains that were listed as cytomegalovirus-associated.

The donors comprised healthy bone marrow donors. Turning to this clone: Antigen: not known.

Germline V gives CDR1 MGHRA, CDR2 YSYEKL. This CDR3 comprises 14 residues. The V end was cut by 4 bases, the J end by 8 bases, with 15 bases between. The PCR contained 60 Vbeta and 13 Jbeta primers. Some clones are missing from TCRdb's copy, which holds only in-frame ones; the method was immunoSEQ multiplex PCR. The top ten hold about 8.9% of the sample, which has 100,000 to 150,000 clones, 80% seen once. This chain connects TRBV4-1 to TRBJ2-1; D perhaps matches TRBD2 (6 bases). The sequence was collected from a man aged 25-40 years in good health and CMV-seropositive. Sequencing was carried out using PBMCs. CDR3 sequence: CASSLRVAVDEQFF. The CDR3 DNA reads TGCGCCAGCAGCCTTCGGGTAGCGGTGGATGAGCAGTTCTTC.